This entry is about one TCR beta chain. Its antigen is not identified. This entry belongs to a study of cytomegalovirus exposure and HLA in healthy donors. About the research overall: Of all 380 or so donors who were genotyped, 80% to 85% belonged to the Caucasian-associated ancestry cluster. Study results and limitations: In a later analysis, TCR association rates varied by HLA locus: DRB1 most, HLA-C fewest. Diagnosis of cytomegalovirus status made by the classifier reportedly showed high specificity and sensitivity. According to a later analysis, most TCR beta chains associated with CMV appeared HLA-restricted.

Primers for the PCR totalled 60 Vbeta and 13 Jbeta. Only in-frame clones appear in the TCRdb table, and some are missing; sequencing was by immunoSEQ multiplex PCR. The sample consists of about 89,000 clones, about 80% of them appearing once. With V trimmed by 10 bases and J by 2 bases, 10 bases remained unmatched. From germline, CDR1 is LNHDA and CDR2 SQIVND (reference sequence). The CDR3 runs 14 residues. The V call is TRBV19, the J call TRBJ2-7; the match to TRBD2 covers 8 bases. Sequenced material: PBMCs. The sequence was obtained from a female donor in good health and CMV-seropositive. In DNA, the CDR3 is TGTGCCACCTCCCGGGGGGGGCGTACCTACGAGCAGTACTTC. Translating it yields CATSRGGRTYEQYF.